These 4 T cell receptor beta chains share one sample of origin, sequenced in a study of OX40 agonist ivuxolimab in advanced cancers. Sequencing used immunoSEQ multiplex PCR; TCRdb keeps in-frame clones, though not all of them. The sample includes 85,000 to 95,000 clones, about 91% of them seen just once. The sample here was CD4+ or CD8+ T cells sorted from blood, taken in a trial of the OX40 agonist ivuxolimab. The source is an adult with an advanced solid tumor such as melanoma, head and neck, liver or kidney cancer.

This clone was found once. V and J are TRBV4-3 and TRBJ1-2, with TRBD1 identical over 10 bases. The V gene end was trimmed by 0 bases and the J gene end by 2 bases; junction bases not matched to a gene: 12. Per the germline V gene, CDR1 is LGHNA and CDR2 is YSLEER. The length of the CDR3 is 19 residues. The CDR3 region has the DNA TGCGCCAGCAGCCAAGAAGCCCCCTTGGGACAGGGGCAAAACTATGGCTACACCTTC. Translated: CASSQEAPLGQGQNYGYTF.

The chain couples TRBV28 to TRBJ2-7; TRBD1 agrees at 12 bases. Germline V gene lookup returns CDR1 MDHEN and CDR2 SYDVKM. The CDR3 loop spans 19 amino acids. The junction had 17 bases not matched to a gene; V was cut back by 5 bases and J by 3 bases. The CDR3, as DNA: TGTGCCAGCAGTGGCCACAATACCGGGACAGGGGGCGCGAACTACGAGCAGTACTTC. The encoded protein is CASSGHNTGTGGANYEQYF.

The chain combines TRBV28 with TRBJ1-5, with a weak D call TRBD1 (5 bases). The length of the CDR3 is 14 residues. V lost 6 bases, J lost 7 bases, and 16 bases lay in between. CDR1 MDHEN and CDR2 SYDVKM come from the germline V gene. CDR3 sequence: CASSSPQGRQPQHF. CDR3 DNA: TGTGCCAGCAGCTCCCCGCAGGGCCGGCAGCCCCAGCATTTT.

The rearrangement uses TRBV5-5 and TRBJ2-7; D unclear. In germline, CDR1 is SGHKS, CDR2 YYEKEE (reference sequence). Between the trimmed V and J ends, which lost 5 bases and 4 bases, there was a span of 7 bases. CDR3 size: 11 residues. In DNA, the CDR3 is TGTGCCAGCAGTTTAATATACGAGCAGTACTTC. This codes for CASSLIYEQYF.